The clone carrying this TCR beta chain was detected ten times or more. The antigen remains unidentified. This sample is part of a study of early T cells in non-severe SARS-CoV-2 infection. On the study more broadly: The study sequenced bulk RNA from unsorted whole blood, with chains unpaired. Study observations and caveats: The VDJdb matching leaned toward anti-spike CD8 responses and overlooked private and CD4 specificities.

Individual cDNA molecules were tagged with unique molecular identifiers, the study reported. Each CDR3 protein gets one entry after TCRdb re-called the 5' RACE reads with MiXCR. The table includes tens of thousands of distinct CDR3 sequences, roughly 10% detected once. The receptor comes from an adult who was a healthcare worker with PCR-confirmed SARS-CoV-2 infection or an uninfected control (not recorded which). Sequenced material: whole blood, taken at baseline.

The CDR3 nucleotides are TGTGCCAGCAGTACCCGGCAAACCTACGAGCAGTACTTC. Translation gives CASSTRQTYEQYF. The chain links TRBV12-3 or TRBV12-4 to TRBJ2-7; D gene ambiguous. The CDR3 is made up of 13 amino acids. Trimming stripped 5 bases from V and 2 bases from J, with 10 bases between.